This TCR beta chain was profiled in a study of T cell changes during pregnancy in multiple sclerosis. Profiled with immunoSEQ multiplex PCR; TCRdb holds only in-frame clones, not every one. The data hold tens of thousands of clones, with about 91% observed a single time. V lost 0 bases and J lost 1, with 10 bases in between. Germline V gene sequence: CDR1 SGHRS, CDR2 YFSETQ. This CDR3 is built from 15 residues. The chain recombines TRBV5-1 with TRBJ1-1; D unclear. This TCR derives from a female donor with multiple sclerosis, enrolled in a pregnancy study. The input for sequencing was peripheral blood, taken before pregnancy. The chain's CDR3 is CASSLELVANTEAFF. DNA for the CDR3: TGCGCCAGCAGCTTGGAGTTGGTGGCGAACACTGAAGCTTTCTTT. Drawing the rest from reference TRBV5-1 and TRBJ1-1, the complete variable domain is KAGVTQTPRYLIKTRGQQVTLSCSPISGHRSVSWYQQTPGQGLQFLFEYFSETQRNKGNFPGRFSGRQFSNSRSEMNVSTLELGDSALYLCASSLELVANTEAFFGQGTRLTVV.